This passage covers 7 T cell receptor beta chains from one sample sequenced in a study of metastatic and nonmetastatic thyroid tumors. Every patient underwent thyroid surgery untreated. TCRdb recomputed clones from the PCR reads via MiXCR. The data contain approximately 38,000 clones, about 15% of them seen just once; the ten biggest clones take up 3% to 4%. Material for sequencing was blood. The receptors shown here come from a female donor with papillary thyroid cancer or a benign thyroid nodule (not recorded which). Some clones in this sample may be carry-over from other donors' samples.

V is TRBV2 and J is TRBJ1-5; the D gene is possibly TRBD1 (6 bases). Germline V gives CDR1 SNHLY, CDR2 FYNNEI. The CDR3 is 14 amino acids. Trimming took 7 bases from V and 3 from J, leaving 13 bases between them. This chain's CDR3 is CASIYQGNNQPQHF. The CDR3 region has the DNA TGTGCCAGCATCTACCAGGGGAACAATCAGCCCCAGCATTTT.

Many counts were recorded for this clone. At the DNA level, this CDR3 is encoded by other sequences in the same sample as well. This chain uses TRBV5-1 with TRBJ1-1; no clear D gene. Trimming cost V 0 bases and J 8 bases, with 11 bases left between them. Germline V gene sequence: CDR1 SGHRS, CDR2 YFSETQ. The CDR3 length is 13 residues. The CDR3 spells CASSLGGLGEAFF. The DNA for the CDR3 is TGCGCCAGCAGCTTGGGTGGGTTGGGCGAAGCTTTCTTT.

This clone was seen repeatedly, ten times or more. For the CDR3, the DNA is TGCGCCAGCAGTTCAGGGGACCCGGGACAGGATTATGGCTACACCTTC. Translated, it gives CASSSGDPGQDYGYTF. This chain connects TRBV10-2 to TRBJ1-2; 8 bases agree with TRBD1. The CDR3 loop spans 16 amino acids. V was clipped by 5 bases and J by 5 bases; unmatched bases: 13. Germline V gene sequence: CDR1 WSHSY, CDR2 SAAADI.

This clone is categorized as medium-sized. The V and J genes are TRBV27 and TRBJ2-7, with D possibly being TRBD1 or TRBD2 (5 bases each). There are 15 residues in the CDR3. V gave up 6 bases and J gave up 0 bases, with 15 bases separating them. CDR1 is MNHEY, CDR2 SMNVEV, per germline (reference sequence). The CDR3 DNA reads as TGTGCCAGCAGAACGGGACGTTATAGCTCCTACGAGCAGTACTTC. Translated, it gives CASRTGRYSSYEQYF.

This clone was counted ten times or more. CDR3 loop: CASSFGTGDSNQPQHF. The CDR3 nucleotides are TGTGCCAGCAGTTTCGGGACAGGGGATAGCAATCAGCCCCAGCATTTT. This chain links TRBV28 with TRBJ1-5, with TRBD1 matching over 10 bases. CDR1 and CDR2 (germline): MDHEN, SYDVKM. V lost 3 bases, J lost 0 bases, and 2 bases stayed unmatched. This CDR3 has 16 residues.

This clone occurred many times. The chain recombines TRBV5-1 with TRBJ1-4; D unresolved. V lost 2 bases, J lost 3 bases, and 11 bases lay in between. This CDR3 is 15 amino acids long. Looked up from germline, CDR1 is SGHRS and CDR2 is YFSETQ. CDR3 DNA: TGCGCCAGCAGCTTTAAGGTCACCCCTAATGAAAAACTGTTTTTT. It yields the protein CASSFKVTPNEKLFF.

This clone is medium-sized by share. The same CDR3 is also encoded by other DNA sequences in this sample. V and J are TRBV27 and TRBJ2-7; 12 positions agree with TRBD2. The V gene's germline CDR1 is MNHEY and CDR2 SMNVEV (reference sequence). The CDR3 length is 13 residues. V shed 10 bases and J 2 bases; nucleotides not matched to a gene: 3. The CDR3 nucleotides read TGTGCCACTTCTAGCGGGAGGGCCTACGAGCAGTACTTC. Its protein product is CATSSGRAYEQYF.